Given below is one T cell receptor (beta chain) in context. The antigen remains undetermined. Per germline, CDR1 GTSNPN and CDR2 SVGIG (reference sequence). The CDR3 spans 17 residues. The V and J ends lost 0 bases and 2 bases respectively, with 17 bases between them. This entry is derived from a study of beta chain features in type 1 diabetes. Study at large: Analysis included 100 million to 140 million sorted cells drawn from all samples. Notes on the study in general: cDNA-based sequencing might over-represent cells highly expressing TCR. Patients' naive, central memory and regulatory TCRB repertoires appeared more alike than those of healthy donors.

Sequenced material consisted of expressed TCRB transcripts (all of the isolated RNA was reverse transcribed). Repertoires were generated with immunoSEQ multiplex PCR, while TCRdb's copy carries only in-frame clones and drops some. The table shows 500,000 to 700,000 clones, with 15% to 18% occurring only once. Material: naive CD4+ T cells from blood. This chain links TRBV30 with TRBJ1-3, with D possibly TRBD1 on 6 matching bases. The source of this sequence is a man aged 18 to 30 in good health. The CDR3 region is CAWSVLRAQGPGNTIYF. CDR3 in DNA: TGTGCCTGGAGTGTACTCAGGGCACAGGGACCTGGAAACACCATATATTTT.